This T cell receptor beta chain was observed in a study of blood T cell repertoires in COVID-19. A COVID-19 case had been met by exposed participants during the 2 weeks before study entry. As handled by the study authors: Using reference gene primer amplification, nucleated cell counts were estimated. Clones were read by immunoSEQ multiplex PCR, and TCRdb kept only the in-frame ones, dropping some. Clonal size and the V and J genes are those of that table, whereas D and trimming came from the DNA. The data show 150,000 to 200,000 clones, approximately 80% seen once. Material for sequencing was PBMCs or T cells enriched from blood (not recorded which). This clonotype was obtained from a man between 65 and 85 years old who had been exposed to COVID-19.

CDR3 protein: CATRRGGSNEKLFF. In nucleotides, the CDR3 is TGTGCCACCAGAAGGGGAGGGTCTAATGAAAAACTGTTTTTT. The rearrangement joins TRBV28 to TRBJ1-4, with D possibly matching TRBD1 (5 bases). The CDR3 is 14 residues long. V was cut by 10 bases and J by 3 bases, with 15 bases left in between. Germline values: CDR1 MDHEN, CDR2 SYDVKM.